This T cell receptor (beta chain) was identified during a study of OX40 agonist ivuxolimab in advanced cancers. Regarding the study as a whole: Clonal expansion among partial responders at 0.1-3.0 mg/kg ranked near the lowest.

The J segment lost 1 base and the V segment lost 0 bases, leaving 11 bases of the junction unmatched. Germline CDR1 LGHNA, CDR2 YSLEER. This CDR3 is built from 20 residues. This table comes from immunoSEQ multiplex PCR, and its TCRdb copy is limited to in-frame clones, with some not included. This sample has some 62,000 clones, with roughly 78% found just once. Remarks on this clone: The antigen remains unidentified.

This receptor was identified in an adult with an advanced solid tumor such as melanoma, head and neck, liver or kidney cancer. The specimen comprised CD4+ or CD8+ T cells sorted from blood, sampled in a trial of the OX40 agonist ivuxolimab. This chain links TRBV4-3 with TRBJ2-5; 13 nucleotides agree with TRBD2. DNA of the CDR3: TGCGCCAGCAGCCAAGATCAATTAAGGACTAGCGGGGGATTCCAAGAGACCCAGTACTTC. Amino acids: CASSQDQLRTSGGFQETQYF.